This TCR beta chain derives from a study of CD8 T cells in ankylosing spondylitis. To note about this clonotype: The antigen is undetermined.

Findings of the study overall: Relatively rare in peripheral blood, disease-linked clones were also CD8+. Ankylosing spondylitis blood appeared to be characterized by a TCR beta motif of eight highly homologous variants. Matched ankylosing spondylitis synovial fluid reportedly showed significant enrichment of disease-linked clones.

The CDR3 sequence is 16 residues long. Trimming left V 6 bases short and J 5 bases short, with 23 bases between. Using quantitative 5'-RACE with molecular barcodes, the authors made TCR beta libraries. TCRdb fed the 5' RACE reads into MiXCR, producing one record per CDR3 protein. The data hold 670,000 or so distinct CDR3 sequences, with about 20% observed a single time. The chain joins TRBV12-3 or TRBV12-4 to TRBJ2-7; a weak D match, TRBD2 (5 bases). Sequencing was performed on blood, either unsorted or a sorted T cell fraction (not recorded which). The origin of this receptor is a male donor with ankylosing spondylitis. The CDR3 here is CASSPKRGIGSHEQYF. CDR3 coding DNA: TGTGCCAGCAGCCCTAAGAGAGGTATAGGGAGTCACGAGCAGTACTTC.